Below are 20 T cell receptor beta chains sequenced from a single sample in a study of blood T cell repertoires in COVID-19. This table comes from immunoSEQ multiplex PCR, and its TCRdb copy is limited to in-frame clones, with some not included. The table has approximately 160,000 clones, over 75% seen once. The sequencing input was peripheral blood. These TCRs come from a man between 65 and 79 years old with acute or convalescent COVID-19.

In this sample, this clone turned up once. V usage is TRBV6-5 and J usage is TRBJ1-1; TRBD1 agrees at 7 bases. CDR3 length: 12 residues. Trimming removed 9 bases from V and 3 bases from J; junction bases left unmatched: 4. Per germline, CDR1 MNHEY and CDR2 SVGAGI. The CDR3 spells CASRQGYTEAFF. For the CDR3, the DNA is TGTGCCAGTAGACAGGGCTACACTGAAGCTTTCTTT.

This sequence joins TRBV19 and TRBJ2-7; TRBD2 matches 7 bases. Germline V CDR1 and CDR2: LNHDA, SQIVND (reference sequence). The CDR3 contains 16 residues. V lost 4 bases and J lost 4; bases outside the gene matches: 13. This chain's CDR3 is CASSRSLAGVGYEQYF. The CDR3 region has the DNA TGTGCCAGTAGTAGGAGTTTGGCGGGAGTAGGGTACGAGCAGTACTTC.

The chain has TRBV19 and TRBJ1-4; 7 positions match TRBD1. J lost 4 bases, V lost 3 bases, and 5 bases had no gene match. The CDR3 is 15 residues long. Germline V gene sequence: CDR1 LNHDA, CDR2 SQIVND (reference sequence). CDR3 in amino acids: CASSIPGQFNEKLFF. The CDR3 DNA reads TGTGCCAGTAGTATTCCGGGACAGTTTAATGAAAAACTGTTTTTT.

This rearrangement joins TRBV7-8 to TRBJ1-5; D is unclear. CDR1 is SGHVS, CDR2 FQNEAQ, per germline. The CDR3 totals 15 residues. Trimming removed 8 bases from V and 0 bases from J, with 14 bases in between. CDR3 sequence reads: CASSEVGYSNQPQHF. The CDR3 DNA reads TGTGCCAGCTCCGAGGTGGGTTATAGCAATCAGCCCCAGCATTTT.

The CDR3 DNA sequence: TGTGCCAGCAGCTTAGCAACAGGTACAGATACGCAGTATTTT. Its protein is CASSLATGTDTQYF. This rearrangement joins TRBV7-2 to TRBJ2-3, with D possibly being TRBD1 (5 bases). The CDR3 length is 14 residues. V was shortened by 0 bases and J by 3 bases, with 7 bases between the two germline ends. Looked up from germline, CDR1 is SGHTA and CDR2 is FQGNSA. The whole variable domain, remainder taken from reference TRBV7-2 and TRBJ2-3, is GAGVSQSPSNKVTEKGKDVELRCDPISGHTALYWYRQSLGQGLEFLIYFQGNSAPDKSGLPSDRFSAERTGGSVSTLTIQRTQQEDSAVYLCASSLATGTDTQYFGPGTRLTVL.

The chain links TRBV6-5 to TRBJ1-2; 7 nucleotides match TRBD1. The CDR3 length is 12 residues. Germline V gene lookup returns CDR1 MNHEY and CDR2 SVGAGI. V lost 5 bases and J lost 3; bases outside the gene matches: 0. The CDR3 DNA reads TGTGCCAGCAGTAGGGGGCACTATGGCTACACCTTC. Protein product: CASSRGHYGYTF.

This CDR3 is CASDRDSGYTF. DNA of the CDR3: TGTGCCAGTGACAGGGATAGTGGCTACACCTTC. This chain uses TRBV6-5 with TRBJ1-2; TRBD1 matches 7 bases. The CDR3 extends over 11 amino acids. The V gene end was trimmed by 9 bases and the J gene end by 7 bases; junction bases not matched to a gene: 5. Germline lookup yields CDR1 MNHEY and CDR2 SVGAGI.

The chain uses TRBV19 and TRBJ2-3; 9 bases line up with TRBD2. CDR1 and CDR2 from the germline V gene are LNHDA and SQIVND (reference sequence). V lost 3 bases and J lost 2; bases outside the gene matches: 6. The CDR3 length is 16 residues. The CDR3 sequence is CASSIGSGSNTDTQYF. The CDR3 region has the DNA TGTGCCAGTAGTATTGGTAGCGGGAGTAACACAGATACGCAGTATTTT.

In this sample, this clone turned up a few times. The J gene is TRBJ2-1, the V gene TRBV14, with 9 bases matching TRBD2. The V gene's germline CDR1 is SGHDN and CDR2 FVKESK. The CDR3 has 16 residues. Trimming cost V 3 bases and J 9 bases; bases outside gene matches: 12. CDR3 residues: CASSQRGGGPVVEQFF. For the CDR3, the DNA is TGTGCCAGCAGCCAGCGCGGGGGGGGCCCGGTTGTTGAGCAGTTCTTC.

The chain joins TRBV9 to TRBJ2-2, with 8 bases matching TRBD2. V lost 0 bases, J lost 8 bases, and 6 bases stayed unmatched. Germline values: CDR1 SGDLS, CDR2 YYNGEE. The CDR3 runs to 15 residues. The CDR3 nucleotides read TGTGCCAGCAGCGTAGACGGGAGGGCCCCGGGGGAGCTGTTTTTT. Translated, it gives CASSVDGRAPGELFF.

The rearrangement joins TRBV28 to TRBJ1-5; D remains ambiguous. Trimming stripped 5 bases from V and 0 bases from J, with 11 bases between. Germline CDR1 reads MDHEN; CDR2 reads SYDVKM. The CDR3 extends over 15 amino acids. The CDR3 region has the DNA TGTGCCAGCAGTCCGTCGGGGTATAGCAATCAGCCCCAGCATTTT. Amino acids: CASSPSGYSNQPQHF.

The table lists this clone with a few counts. This chain uses TRBV5-8 with TRBJ1-2; TRBD1 might be the D (6 bases). Deletions cut 4 bases from V and 1 base from J, with 14 bases between. The CDR3 covers 15 residues. Germline V gene lookup returns CDR1 SGHTS and CDR2 YDEGEE. CDR3 region: CASSEGGAFNYGYTF. The CDR3, as DNA: TGTGCCAGCAGCGAAGGGGGGGCTTTTAACTATGGCTACACCTTC.

The chain joins TRBV28 to TRBJ1-2; weak D call: TRBD1 (5 bases). Germline V gene sequence: CDR1 MDHEN, CDR2 SYDVKM. CDR3 length: 14 amino acids. V was shortened by 6 bases and J by 4 bases, with 15 bases between the two germline ends. DNA for the CDR3: TGTGCCAGCAGCCTAGACAGCCGATTCTATGGCTACACCTTC. Encoded protein: CASSLDSRFYGYTF.

V is TRBV11-3 and J is TRBJ2-3; the D gene is possibly TRBD2 (6 bases). V was cut by 2 bases and J by 0 bases, with 12 bases left in between. The CDR3 runs 16 residues. In germline, CDR1 is SGHNT, CDR2 YENEEA. DNA of the CDR3: TGTGCCAGCAGCTTACTCGGCGGGGCTAGCACAGATACGCAGTATTTT. Protein sequence: CASSLLGGASTDTQYF.

This clone was seen a handful of times. The chain links TRBV19 to TRBJ1-5, with 7 bases aligning to TRBD1. Germline CDR1 and CDR2: LNHDA and SQIVND (reference sequence). This CDR3 is built from 15 residues. V was clipped by 6 bases and J by 4 bases; unmatched bases: 9. Here the CDR3 reads CASRADRDGNQPQHF. In DNA form, the CDR3 reads TGTGCCAGTAGAGCCGACAGGGATGGAAATCAGCCCCAGCATTTT.

The chain has TRBV11-2 and TRBJ2-5; TRBD1 might be the D (6 bases). Between the trimmed V and J ends, which lost 1 base and 5 bases, there was a span of 14 bases. The CDR3 has 15 amino acids. Per the germline V gene, CDR1 is SGHAT and CDR2 is FQNNGV. The DNA of the CDR3 is TGTGCCAGCAGCTTAGCAGGGGTATTTAGGGAGACCCAGTACTTC. Translated, it gives CASSLAGVFRETQYF. Variable domain in full (rest from reference TRBV11-2 and TRBJ2-5): EAGVAQSPRYKIIEKRQSVAFWCNPISGHATLYWYQQILGQGPKLLIQFQNNGVVDDSQLPKDRFSAERLKGVDSTLKIQPAKLEDSAVYLCASSLAGVFRETQYFGPGTRLLVL.

Here the CDR3 reads CASSGNRGQGNQPQHF. The CDR3, as DNA: TGTGCCAGCAGTGGAAACAGGGGGCAGGGCAATCAGCCCCAGCATTTT. The chain combines TRBV27 with TRBJ1-5, with TRBD1 identical over 9 bases. The germline V gene has CDR1 MNHEY and CDR2 SMNVEV (reference sequence). Unmatched junction bases numbered 7, after V lost 5 bases and J lost 2 bases. The CDR3 spans 16 residues.

This chain links TRBV11-2 with TRBJ2-5, with D perhaps TRBD2 (6 bases). This CDR3 spans 13 amino acids. Trimming pared 1 base from V and 7 bases from J, leaving 10 bases between. Looked up from germline, CDR1 is SGHAT and CDR2 is FQNNGV. CDR3 in amino acids: CASSLAGAGTQYF. The DNA of the CDR3 is TGTGCCAGCAGCTTAGCGGGAGCGGGGACCCAGTACTTC. Filled out from reference TRBV11-2 and TRBJ2-5, the complete variable domain reads EAGVAQSPRYKIIEKRQSVAFWCNPISGHATLYWYQQILGQGPKLLIQFQNNGVVDDSQLPKDRFSAERLKGVDSTLKIQPAKLEDSAVYLCASSLAGAGTQYFGPGTRLLVL.

The J gene is TRBJ2-3, the V gene TRBV27; TRBD2 is a possible D gene (6 bases). Germline loops: CDR1 MNHEY, CDR2 SMNVEV (reference sequence). Trimming took off 2 bases at V and 5 bases at J, with 8 bases between the two ends. CDR3 length: 13 residues. CDR3 coding DNA: TGTGCCAGCAGTTTAATGCGGGGAGATACGCAGTATTTT. Translation: CASSLMRGDTQYF.

In its sample, this clone was seen a few times. V gene TRBV29-1 combines with J gene TRBJ2-3; TRBD2 might be the D (6 bases). The CDR3 runs to 12 residues. Germline V gives CDR1 SQVTM, CDR2 ANQGSEA. Trimming took off 5 bases at V and 6 bases at J, with 12 bases between the two ends. CDR3 loop: CSVRGGVDTQYF. The CDR3 nucleotides read TGCAGCGTTCGCGGCGGGGTGGATACGCAGTATTTT.